This T cell receptor (beta chain) was sequenced for a study of T cell repertoires in cytomegalovirus infection. Study as a whole: The public TCR beta signatures pointed to both CMV infection and matching HLA type. Study-wide points: Cumulative frequency (of public TCR beta family members) identified carriers of CMV plus the relevant HLA. Dominating the ex vivo response were TCR beta clonotypes that were CMV-specific and HLA-C-restricted.

The CDR3 is 15 residues long. V lost 6 bases and J lost 2; bases outside the gene matches: 6. This clonotype was detected only a few times. Its cognate antigen is unknown. TCRdb re-analysed the reads in MiXCR, keeping a single row per CDR3 protein. The sample has 180,000 or so distinct CDR3 sequences, approximately 18% seen once; the top ten hold roughly 24%. The chain has TRBV12-3 or TRBV12-4 and TRBJ2-7, with 11 positions matching TRBD1. The TCR was taken from a human donor in good health (CMV status not recorded). Some clones in this sample may be carry-over from other donors' samples. The material sequenced was CD8+ T cells from PBMCs. Here the CDR3 DNA reads TGTGCCAGCAGCGTATCGGGACAGGGGGCCTACGAGCAGTACTTC. This codes for CASSVSGQGAYEQYF.